The TCR beta chain under discussion was sequenced for a study of blood T cell repertoires in COVID-19. Whole-study context: Acute-phase and convalescent COVID-19 samples originated in the United States, Italy and Spain. PBMCs, B-cell-depleted T cells, or T cells were the source of the cDNA or gDNA that made up the material.

Germline CDR1 and CDR2: MNHEY and SVGAGI. Trimming stripped 0 bases from V and 12 bases from J, with 11 bases between. This CDR3 spans 13 amino acids. Per the original data handling: Using reference gene primer amplification, nucleated cell counts were estimated. Assay: immunoSEQ multiplex PCR; the TCRdb copy retains only in-frame clones and omits some. The DNA gave D and trimming, while V, J and clone size come from that table. The repertoire holds about 130,000 clones, with around 78% as singletons. Sample: peripheral blood. This chain connects TRBV6-5 to TRBJ1-4, with a tentative D call TRBD1 (5 bases). This clonotype was obtained from a human donor in a cohort sampled during active COVID-19. The DNA for the CDR3 is TGTGCCAGCAGTTACTCGCCGGGGGTAGAACTGTTTTTT. Its translation is CASSYSPGVELFF.